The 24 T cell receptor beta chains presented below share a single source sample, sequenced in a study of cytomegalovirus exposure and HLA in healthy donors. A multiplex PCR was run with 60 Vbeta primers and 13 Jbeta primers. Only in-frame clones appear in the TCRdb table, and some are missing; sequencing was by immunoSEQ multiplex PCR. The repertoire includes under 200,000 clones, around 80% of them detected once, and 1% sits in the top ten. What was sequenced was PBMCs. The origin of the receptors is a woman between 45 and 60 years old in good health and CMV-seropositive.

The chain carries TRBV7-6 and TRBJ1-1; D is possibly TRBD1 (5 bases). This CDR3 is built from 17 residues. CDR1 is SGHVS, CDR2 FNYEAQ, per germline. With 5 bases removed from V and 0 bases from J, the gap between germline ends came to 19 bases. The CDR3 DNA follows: TGTGCCAGCAGCGACGGGGCAGGGAGGTGGGTGAACACTGAAGCTTTCTTT. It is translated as CASSDGAGRWVNTEAFF.

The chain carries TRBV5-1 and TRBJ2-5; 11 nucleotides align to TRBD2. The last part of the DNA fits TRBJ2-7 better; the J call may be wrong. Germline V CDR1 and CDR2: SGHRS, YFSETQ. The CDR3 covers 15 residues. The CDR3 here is CASSPTSGISYEQYF. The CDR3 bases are TGCGCCAGCAGCCCGACTAGCGGGATATCCTACGAGCAGTACTTC.

The chain's CDR3 is CAWSVRLAGADTQYF. For the CDR3, the DNA is TGTGCCTGGAGTGTACGGCTAGCGGGAGCAGATACGCAGTATTTT. The chain recombines TRBV30 with TRBJ2-3; 10 positions agree with TRBD2. The CDR3 covers 15 residues. After removal of 0 bases from V and 4 bases from J, the junction contained 4 bases not matched to a gene. CDR1 is GTSNPN, CDR2 SVGIG, per germline (reference sequence).

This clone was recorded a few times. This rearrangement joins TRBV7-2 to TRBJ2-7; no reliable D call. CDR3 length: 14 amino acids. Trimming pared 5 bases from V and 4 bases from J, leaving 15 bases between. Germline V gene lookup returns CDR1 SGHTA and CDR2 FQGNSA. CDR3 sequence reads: CASSRSGSAYEQYF. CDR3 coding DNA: TGTGCCAGCAGCCGATCCGGGTCCGCGTACGAGCAGTACTTC.

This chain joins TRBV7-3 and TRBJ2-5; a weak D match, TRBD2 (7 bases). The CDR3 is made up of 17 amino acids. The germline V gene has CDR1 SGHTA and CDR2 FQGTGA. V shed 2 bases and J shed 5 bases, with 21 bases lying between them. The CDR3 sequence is CASSLFRAGAAGETQYF. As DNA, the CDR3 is TGTGCCAGCAGCTTATTTCGGGCGGGGGCCGCTGGGGAGACCCAGTACTTC.

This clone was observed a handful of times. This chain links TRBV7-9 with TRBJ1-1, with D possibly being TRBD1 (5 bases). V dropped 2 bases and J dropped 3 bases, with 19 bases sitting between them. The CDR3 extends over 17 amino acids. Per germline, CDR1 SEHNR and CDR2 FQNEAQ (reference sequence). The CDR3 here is CASSLYLSGWKDTEAFF. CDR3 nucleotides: TGTGCCAGCAGCTTATATTTATCAGGGTGGAAGGACACTGAAGCTTTCTTT.

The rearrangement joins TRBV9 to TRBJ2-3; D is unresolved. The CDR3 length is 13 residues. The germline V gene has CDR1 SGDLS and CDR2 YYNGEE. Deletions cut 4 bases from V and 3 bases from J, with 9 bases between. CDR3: CASSPRLTDTQYF. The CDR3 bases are TGTGCCAGCAGCCCCCGTCTAACAGATACGCAGTATTTT. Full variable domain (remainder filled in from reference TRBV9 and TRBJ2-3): DSGVTQTPKHLITATGQRVTLRCSPRSGDLSVYWYQQSLDQGLQFLIQYYNGEERAKGNILERFSAQQFPDLHSELNLSSLELGDSALYFCASSPRLTDTQYFGPGTRLTVL.

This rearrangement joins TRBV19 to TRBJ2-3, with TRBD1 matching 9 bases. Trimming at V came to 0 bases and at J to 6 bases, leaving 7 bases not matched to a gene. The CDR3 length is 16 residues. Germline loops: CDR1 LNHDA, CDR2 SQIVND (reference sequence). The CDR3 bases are TGTGCCAGTAGTATAGAGGGGACAGGGAGGAGGGATACGCAGTATTTT. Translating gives CASSIEGTGRRDTQYF.

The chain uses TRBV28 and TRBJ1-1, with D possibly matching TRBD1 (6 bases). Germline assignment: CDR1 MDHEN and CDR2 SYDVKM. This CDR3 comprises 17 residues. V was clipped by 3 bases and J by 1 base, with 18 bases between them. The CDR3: CASSFPPRGWSNTEAFF. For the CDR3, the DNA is TGTGCCAGCAGTTTCCCCCCTAGGGGGTGGTCGAACACTGAAGCTTTCTTT.

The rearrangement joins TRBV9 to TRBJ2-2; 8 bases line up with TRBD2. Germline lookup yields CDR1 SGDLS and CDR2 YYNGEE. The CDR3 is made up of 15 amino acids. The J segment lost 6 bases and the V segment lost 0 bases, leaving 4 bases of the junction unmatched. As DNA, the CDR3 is TGTGCCAGCAGCGTAGCCCTCGGGAGGGCCGGGGAGCTGTTTTTT. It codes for CASSVALGRAGELFF.

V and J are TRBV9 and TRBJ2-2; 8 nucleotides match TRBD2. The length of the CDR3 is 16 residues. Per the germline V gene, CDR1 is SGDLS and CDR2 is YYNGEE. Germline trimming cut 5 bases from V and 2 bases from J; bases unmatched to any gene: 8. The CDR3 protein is CASSHPGGPNTGELFF. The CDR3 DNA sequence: TGTGCCAGCAGTCATCCGGGGGGGCCCAACACCGGGGAGCTGTTTTTT.

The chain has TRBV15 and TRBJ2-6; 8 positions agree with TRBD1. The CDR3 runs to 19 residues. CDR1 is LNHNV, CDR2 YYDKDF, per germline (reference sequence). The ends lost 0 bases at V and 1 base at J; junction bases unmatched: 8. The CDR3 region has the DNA TGTGCCACCAGCAGAGATCAGGGCAGGGGGCGGTCTGGGGCCAACGTCCTGACTTTC. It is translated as CATSRDQGRGRSGANVLTF.

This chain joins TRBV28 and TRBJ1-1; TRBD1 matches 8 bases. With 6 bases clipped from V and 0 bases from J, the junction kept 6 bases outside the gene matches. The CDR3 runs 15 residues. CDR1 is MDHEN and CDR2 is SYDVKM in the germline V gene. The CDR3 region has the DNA TGTGCCAGCAGGTGGACAGGGACCATGAACACTGAAGCTTTCTTT. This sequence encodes CASRWTGTMNTEAFF.

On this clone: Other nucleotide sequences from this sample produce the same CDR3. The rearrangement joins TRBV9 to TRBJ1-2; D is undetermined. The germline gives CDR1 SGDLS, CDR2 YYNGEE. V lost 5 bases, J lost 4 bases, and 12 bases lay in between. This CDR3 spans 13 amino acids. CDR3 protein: CASRGGAAYGYTF. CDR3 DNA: TGTGCCAGCAGAGGAGGCGCTGCCTATGGCTACACCTTC.

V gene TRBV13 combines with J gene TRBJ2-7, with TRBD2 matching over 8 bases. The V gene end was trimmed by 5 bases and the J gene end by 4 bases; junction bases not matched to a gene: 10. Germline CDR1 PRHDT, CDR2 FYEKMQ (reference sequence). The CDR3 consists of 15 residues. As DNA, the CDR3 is TGTGCCAGCAGCACCCGATCGAGCGGGGGTTACGAGCAGTACTTC. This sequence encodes CASSTRSSGGYEQYF.

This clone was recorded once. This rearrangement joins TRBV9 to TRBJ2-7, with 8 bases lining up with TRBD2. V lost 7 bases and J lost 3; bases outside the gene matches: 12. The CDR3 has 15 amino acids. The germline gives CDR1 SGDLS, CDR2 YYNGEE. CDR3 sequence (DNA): TGTGCCAGCGCTGTATCGGGCGGGGGGCACTACGAGCAGTACTTC. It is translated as CASAVSGGGHYEQYF.

This CDR3 reads CASSENGGGTEAFF. The CDR3 DNA follows: TGTGCCAGCAGTGAAAATGGGGGCGGCACTGAAGCTTTCTTT. The chain carries TRBV6-1 and TRBJ1-1; TRBD1 is a possible D gene (6 bases). Germline CDR1 is MNHNS and CDR2 is SASEGT. This CDR3 contains 14 residues. With 2 bases removed from V and 4 bases from J, the gap between germline ends came to 11 bases.

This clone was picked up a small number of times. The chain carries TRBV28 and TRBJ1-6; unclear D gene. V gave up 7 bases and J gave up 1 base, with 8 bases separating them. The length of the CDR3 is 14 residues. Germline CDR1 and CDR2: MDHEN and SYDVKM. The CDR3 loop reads CASKGGSYNSPLHF. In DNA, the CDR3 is TGTGCCAGCAAGGGAGGGTCCTATAATTCACCCCTCCACTTT.

This chain's CDR3 is CASSPRGQGNTEAFF. CDR3 nucleotides: TGTGCCAGCTCACCTCGCGGACAGGGGAACACTGAAGCTTTCTTT. V and J are TRBV18 and TRBJ1-1, with 8 nucleotides matching TRBD1. After removal of 3 bases from V and 1 base from J, the junction contained 4 bases not matched to a gene. The germline V gene has CDR1 KGHSH and CDR2 LQKENI. The CDR3 is made up of 15 amino acids.

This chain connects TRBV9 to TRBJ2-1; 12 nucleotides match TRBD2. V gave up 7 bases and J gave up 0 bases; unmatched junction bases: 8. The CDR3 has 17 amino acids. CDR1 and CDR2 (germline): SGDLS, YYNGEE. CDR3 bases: TGTGCCAGCGGGGGACTAGCGGGTAAGAACTCCTACAATGAGCAGTTCTTC. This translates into CASGGLAGKNSYNEQFF.

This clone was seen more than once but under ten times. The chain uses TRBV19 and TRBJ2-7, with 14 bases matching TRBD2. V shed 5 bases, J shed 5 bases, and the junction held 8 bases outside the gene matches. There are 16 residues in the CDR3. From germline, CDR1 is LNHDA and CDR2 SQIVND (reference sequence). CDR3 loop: CASSSGTSGGGHEQYF. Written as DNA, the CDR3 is TGTGCCAGTAGTTCCGGGACTAGCGGGGGTGGTCACGAGCAGTACTTC. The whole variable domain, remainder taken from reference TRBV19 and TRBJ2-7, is DGGITQSPKYLFRKEGQNVTLSCEQNLNHDAMYWYRQDPGQGLRLIYYSQIVNDFQKGDIAEGYSVSREKKESFPLTVTSAQKNPTAFYLCASSSGTSGGGHEQYFGPGTRLTVT.

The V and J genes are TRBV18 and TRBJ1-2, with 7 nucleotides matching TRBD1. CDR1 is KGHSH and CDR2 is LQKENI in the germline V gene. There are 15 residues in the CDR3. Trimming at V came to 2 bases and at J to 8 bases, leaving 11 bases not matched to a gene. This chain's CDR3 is CASSPSGGPRGGYTF. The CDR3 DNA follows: TGTGCCAGCTCACCATCAGGGGGGCCGCGAGGGGGCTACACCTTC.

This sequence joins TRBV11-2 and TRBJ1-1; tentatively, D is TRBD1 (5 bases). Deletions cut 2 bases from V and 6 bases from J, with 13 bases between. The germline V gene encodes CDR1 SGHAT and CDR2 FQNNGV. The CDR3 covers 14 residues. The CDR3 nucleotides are TGTGCCAGCAGCTTATTGGGGGGTTGGGCTGAAGCTTTCTTT. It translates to CASSLLGGWAEAFF.

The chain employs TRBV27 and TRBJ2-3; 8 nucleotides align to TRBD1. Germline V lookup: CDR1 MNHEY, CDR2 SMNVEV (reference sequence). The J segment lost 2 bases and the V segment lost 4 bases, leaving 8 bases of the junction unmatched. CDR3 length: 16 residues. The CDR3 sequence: CASSSRPGGLTDTQYF. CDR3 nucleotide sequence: TGTGCCAGCAGTTCTCGGCCAGGGGGCCTCACAGATACGCAGTATTTT.